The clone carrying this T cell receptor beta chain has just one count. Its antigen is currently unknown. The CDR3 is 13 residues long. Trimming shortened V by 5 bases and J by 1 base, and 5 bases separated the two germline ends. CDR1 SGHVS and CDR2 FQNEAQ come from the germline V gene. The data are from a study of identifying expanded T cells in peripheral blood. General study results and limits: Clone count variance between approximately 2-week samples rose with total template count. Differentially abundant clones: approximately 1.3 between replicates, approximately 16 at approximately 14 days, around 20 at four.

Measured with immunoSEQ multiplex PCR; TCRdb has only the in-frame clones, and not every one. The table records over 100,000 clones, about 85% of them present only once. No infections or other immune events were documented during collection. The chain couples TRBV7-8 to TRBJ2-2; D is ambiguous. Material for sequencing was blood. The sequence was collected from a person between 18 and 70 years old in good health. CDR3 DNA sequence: TGTGCCAGCAGCCCCATGAACACCGGGGAGCTGTTTTTT. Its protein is CASSPMNTGELFF.